This TCR beta chain was identified during a study of T cells in localized non-small cell lung cancer. General study points: Across samples, adjacent lung featured a median 57 of the top 100 tumor clones. Longer overall survival was linked to higher blood T cell density. Tumor showed lower T cell clonality than uninvolved adjacent lung, where it was highest. The tumor had only one region sequenced, so heterogeneity remains possible.

About this clone: Its antigen is not known.

The CDR3 totals 14 residues. Germline V gene data show CDR1 as MDHEN and CDR2 as SYDVKM. The V end lost 4 bases, the J end lost 3 bases, and 10 bases lay between the germline ends. The protocol was immunoSEQ multiplex PCR, while the TCRdb copy is restricted to in-frame clones and leaves out a portion. Here the sample spans roughly 38,000 clones, 70% to 90% being singletons. This receptor was identified in a male donor aged 60 or older with stage II lung adenocarcinoma. Sequenced here: peripheral blood mononuclear cells, sampled before any cancer treatment. The V call is TRBV28, the J call TRBJ1-5; the D is unclear. CDR3 DNA: TGTGCCAGCAGTTCCGGGAGCCCCAATCAGCCCCAGCATTTT. Protein: CASSSGSPNQPQHF.